The clone carrying this TCR beta chain was picked up many times. Its antigen is unknown. This record comes from a study of Graves' ophthalmopathy and Graves' hyperthyroidism. Turning to the study itself: At the time of initial diagnosis and before any treatment, peripheral blood was collected. Overall study results and limits: Most expanded clonotypes in thyroid above 0.001 frequency also showed up in blood. The 13-signature model separated ophthalmopathy from stable hyperthyroidism at 85% to 90% sensitivity and nearly 82% specificity.

For repertoire sequencing, the TCR beta CDR3 regions were amplified from RNA transcripts. After a first-round RT-PCR with HTBI primers, a second-round multiplex PCR was run. TCRdb re-analysed the multiplex PCR reads in MiXCR, keeping a single row per CDR3 protein. The table lists just over 400,000 distinct CDR3 sequences, 21% of them singletons. Cases classed as stable hyperthyroidism had no ophthalmopathy within 18 months of follow-up. The V segment lost 6 bases and the J segment 4 bases; nucleotides outside the gene matches: 14. Germline V gene lookup returns CDR1 LNHDA and CDR2 SQIVND (reference sequence). The length of the CDR3 is 17 residues.

Sequenced: peripheral blood. The J gene is TRBJ2-7, the V gene TRBV19; TRBD2 agrees at 11 bases. This TCR derives from a woman younger than 35 with stable Graves' hyperthyroidism. CDR3 residues: CASSITSGRSAGYEQYF. CDR3 sequence (DNA): TGTGCCAGTAGCATCACTAGCGGGAGATCTGCGGGTTACGAGCAGTACTTC. Filled out from reference TRBV19 and TRBJ2-7, the complete variable domain reads DGGITQSPKYLFRKEGQNVTLSCEQNLNHDAMYWYRQDPGQGLRLIYYSQIVNDFQKGDIAEGYSVSREKKESFPLTVTSAQKNPTAFYLCASSITSGRSAGYEQYFGPGTRLTVT.